The source of this T cell receptor (beta chain) is a study of blood T cells in healthy people across ages. Combining a sample-barcoded 5' primer with a J-beta primer mix, a second PCR ran for about 6 to 12 cycles. TCRdb ran MiXCR on the 5' RACE reads and lists one entry per CDR3 protein. Of hundreds of thousands of distinct CDR3 sequences in the sample, roughly 25% were seen once. The CDR3 runs to 14 residues. Germline CDR1 reads DFQATT; CDR2 reads SNEGSKA (reference sequence). The data were also submitted as part of a second study, on T cells of mothers and their children.

Specimen: blood. The clonotype originates from a boy aged 5-17 years in good health. J is TRBJ2-5 and V is TRBV20-1, with 9 bases fitting TRBD2. Near its end, the DNA agrees better with TRBJ2-7, so the J call may be wrong. The CDR3: CSALSGGTSYEQYF. The CDR3 nucleotides are TGCAGTGCGCTGAGCGGGGGGACCTCCTACGAGCAGTACTTC.